The sequence of this T cell receptor (beta chain) was determined in a study of blood T cell repertoires in COVID-19. In the original processing: By means of reference gene primer amplification, nucleated cell counts were estimated. Method: immunoSEQ multiplex PCR; TCRdb's copy keeps in-frame clones and lacks some. The V and J calls and clone size are taken from that table; D and trimming were inferred from the DNA. Among about 91,000 clones listed, just over 85% were seen once. V shed 4 bases and J shed 0 bases, with 7 bases lying between them. Germline-derived CDR1 and CDR2 are LNHDA and SQIVND (reference sequence). The CDR3 totals 14 residues.

This clonotype was sampled from a woman in her sixties or seventies with acute or convalescent COVID-19. The chain recombines TRBV19 with TRBJ2-1, with D unclear. The specimen was peripheral blood. The DNA of the CDR3 is TGTGCCAGTAGTAGAGAGAGCTCCTACAATGAGCAGTTCTTC. Translation gives CASSRESSYNEQFF. Full variable domain (missing parts from reference TRBV19 and TRBJ2-1): DGGITQSPKYLFRKEGQNVTLSCEQNLNHDAMYWYRQDPGQGLRLIYYSQIVNDFQKGDIAEGYSVSREKKESFPLTVTSAQKNPTAFYLCASSRESSYNEQFFGPGTRLTVL.